Each of the 27 T cell receptor beta chains below was sequenced from the same sample in a study of PD-1 blockade in classical Hodgkin lymphoma. The data were produced by immunoSEQ multiplex PCR, yet TCRdb's version contains in-frame clones alone and is incomplete. This sample has about 90,000 clones, with 85% to 90% found just once. In every patient, relapse followed autologous stem cell transplantation, while exposure to brentuximab vedotin differed. This specimen was peripheral blood mononuclear cells (PBMCs), taken before the second cycle of nivolumab. The receptors here all came from a human donor with classical Hodgkin lymphoma.

The V and J genes are TRBV16 and TRBJ2-5, with D perhaps matching TRBD2 (5 bases). The CDR3 loop spans 14 amino acids. Germline V gene lookup returns CDR1 KGHSY and CDR2 FQNENV. Trimming took 2 bases from V and 1 from J, leaving 8 bases between them. The DNA for the CDR3 is TGTGCCAGCAGCCAACCGGGGAGCCAAGAGACCCAGTACTTC. This encodes CASSQPGSQETQYF.

This chain joins TRBV28 and TRBJ1-1, with TRBD1 matching 7 bases. The length of the CDR3 is 14 residues. Germline CDR1 and CDR2: MDHEN and SYDVKM. Germline trimming cut 6 bases from V and 3 bases from J; bases unmatched to any gene: 7. The CDR3 sequence is CASSSRDRYTEAFF. CDR3 in DNA: TGTGCCAGCAGCTCCCGGGACAGATACACTGAAGCTTTCTTT. The full variable domain, rest sourced from reference TRBV28 and TRBJ1-1, is DVKVTQSSRYLVKRTGEKVFLECVQDMDHENMFWYRQDPGLGLRLIYFSYDVKMKEKGDIPEGYSVSREKKERFSLILESASTNQTSMYLCASSSRDRYTEAFFGQGTRLTVV.

This chain uses TRBV18 with TRBJ2-1; D possibly corresponds to TRBD1 (5 bases). CDR3 length: 14 residues. The germline V gene has CDR1 KGHSH and CDR2 LQKENI. V lost 5 bases and J 9 bases, leaving 17 bases between the germline ends. CDR3 in amino acids: CASSAGTRVTEQFF. CDR3 nucleotide sequence: TGTGCCAGCTCAGCCGGAACCAGGGTAACTGAGCAGTTCTTC.

The rearrangement joins TRBV6-5 to TRBJ1-1; TRBD1 is a possible D gene (5 bases). V was cut by 6 bases and J by 5 bases, with 13 bases left in between. The CDR3 totals 13 residues. The germline gives CDR1 MNHEY, CDR2 SVGAGI. The CDR3 reads CASRRDRLTEAFF. The CDR3 DNA sequence: TGTGCCAGCAGGAGAGACAGACTAACTGAAGCTTTCTTT.

The rearrangement uses TRBV6-1 and TRBJ2-1; D possibly corresponds to TRBD1 (5 bases). The CDR3 runs to 12 residues. V was pared by 8 bases and J by 5 bases, with 10 bases between. Looked up from germline, CDR1 is MNHNS and CDR2 is SASEGT. DNA for the CDR3: TGTGCCAGCTCAGGGCGGAACAATGAGCAGTTCTTC. This gives the protein CASSGRNNEQFF.

There are a few counts of this clone. The genes are TRBV7-8 and TRBJ1-1, with D uncertain. The CDR3 is 14 amino acids. V lost 3 bases and J lost 2, with 10 bases in between. CDR1 and CDR2 from the germline V gene are SGHVS and FQNEAQ. In DNA form, the CDR3 reads TGTGCCAGCAGCTTTATTCATGGCAACACTGAAGCTTTCTTT. Its translation: CASSFIHGNTEAFF.

CDR3 sequence: CAISEGGNYGYTF. The CDR3 nucleotides read TGTGCCATCAGTGAGGGGGGGAACTATGGCTACACCTTC. The chain couples TRBV10-3 to TRBJ1-2; weak D call: TRBD1 (5 bases). This CDR3 region has 13 residues. The germline V gene has CDR1 ENHRY and CDR2 SYGVKD. V was cut by 2 bases and J by 2 bases, with 6 bases left in between.

This chain links TRBV6-1 with TRBJ1-2; no definite D call. The CDR3 extends over 13 amino acids. V was pared by 8 bases and J by 4 bases, with 14 bases between. Germline values: CDR1 MNHNS, CDR2 SASEGT. The CDR3: CASGTAPGYGYTF. The CDR3, as DNA: TGTGCCAGCGGCACAGCGCCCGGCTATGGCTACACCTTC.

The chain joins TRBV5-1 to TRBJ2-3; 7 nucleotides line up with TRBD1. From germline, CDR1 is SGHRS and CDR2 YFSETQ. The CDR3 runs to 15 residues. Losses at the gene ends were 2 bases for V and 1 base for J; bases not matched to a gene: 4. DNA for the CDR3: TGCGCCAGCAGCTTACCACAGGGGCGCACAGATACGCAGTATTTT. Its translation: CASSLPQGRTDTQYF. Supplemented by reference TRBV5-1 and TRBJ2-3, the full variable domain reads KAGVTQTPRYLIKTRGQQVTLSCSPISGHRSVSWYQQTPGQGLQFLFEYFSETQRNKGNFPGRFSGRQFSNSRSEMNVSTLELGDSALYLCASSLPQGRTDTQYFGPGTRLTVL.

The sample holds a few counts of this clone. The chain uses TRBV28 and TRBJ2-2, with a tentative D call TRBD2 (6 bases). The germline V and J ends were trimmed by 7 bases and 7 bases, with 16 bases remaining between them. CDR3 length equals 14 residues. Germline values: CDR1 MDHEN, CDR2 SYDVKM. The CDR3 coding sequence is TGTGCCAGCACCCGGATGGGGCGGGGCGGGGAGCTGTTTTTT. Its protein is CASTRMGRGGELFF.

J is TRBJ2-1 and V is TRBV6-1, with D hard to call. The CDR3 runs to 16 residues. Deletions cut 2 bases from V and 5 bases from J, with 16 bases between. Germline V gene sequence: CDR1 MNHNS, CDR2 SASEGT. The CDR3 spells CASSEPHILGNNEQFF. The CDR3 DNA reads as TGTGCCAGCAGTGAACCACATATCTTAGGGAACAATGAGCAGTTCTTC.

This rearrangement joins TRBV25-1 to TRBJ2-1; no reliable D call. CDR3 length: 11 residues. Germline CDR1 is MGHDK and CDR2 is SYGVNS. V lost 0 bases, J lost 9 bases, and 3 bases lay in between. This CDR3 reads CASSEYREQFF. The DNA for the CDR3 is TGTGCCAGCAGTGAATACCGTGAGCAGTTCTTC.

The V gene is TRBV5-1, the J gene TRBJ1-2; D possibly corresponds to TRBD1 (5 bases). The germline V gene has CDR1 SGHRS and CDR2 YFSETQ. The CDR3 is made up of 12 amino acids. The V gene lost 4 bases and the J gene lost 2 bases, with 6 bases spanning the gap. The CDR3 region has the DNA TGCGCCAGCAGCCCAGGGAACTATGGCTACACCTTC. It translates to CASSPGNYGYTF.

The chain uses TRBV2 and TRBJ2-7; D might be TRBD1 (6 bases). Germline V gene lookup returns CDR1 SNHLY and CDR2 FYNNEI. V was cut by 4 bases and J by 2 bases, with 12 bases left in between. This CDR3 region has 14 residues. CDR3 nucleotide sequence: TGTGCCAGCAGTGTGGTGGACAGAGCCTACGAGCAGTACTTC. Its translation: CASSVVDRAYEQYF.

The CDR3 coding sequence is TGTGCCAGCAGTTTTGACTGGGCCTACGAGCAGTACTTC. Encoded protein: CASSFDWAYEQYF. V is TRBV28 and J is TRBJ2-7; D gene unclear. Trimming removed 3 bases from V and 2 bases from J, with 8 bases in between. The CDR3 length is 13 residues. The germline CDR1 and CDR2 sequences are MDHEN and SYDVKM.

CDR3: CASSLAAGEYEQYF. In DNA form, the CDR3 reads TGTGCCAGCAGTTTAGCGGCAGGGGAGTACGAGCAGTACTTC. J is TRBJ2-7 and V is TRBV28; possible D gene TRBD1, 6 bases. V lost 2 bases to trimming and J lost 4 bases, with 12 bases between them. CDR1 and CDR2 from the germline V gene are MDHEN and SYDVKM. The CDR3 covers 14 residues.

V and J are TRBV6-5 and TRBJ1-6, with D maybe TRBD1 (5 bases). The germline V gene has CDR1 MNHEY and CDR2 SVGAGI. Between the trimmed V and J ends, which lost 4 bases and 5 bases, there was a span of 12 bases. The CDR3 runs 15 residues. The chain's CDR3 is CASSFHGTDNSPLHF. CDR3 DNA: TGTGCCAGCAGTTTTCACGGGACGGATAATTCACCCCTCCACTTT.

The chain carries TRBV7-9 and TRBJ2-7, with 12 bases aligning to TRBD2. This CDR3 comprises 17 residues. Germline V CDR1 and CDR2: SEHNR, FQNEAQ (reference sequence). Losses at the gene ends were 2 bases for V and 2 bases for J; bases not matched to a gene: 7. CDR3 sequence (DNA): TGTGCCAGCAGCTTAAGTTCTCTAGCGGGAGGGCCCTACGAGCAGTACTTC. It specifies CASSLSSLAGGPYEQYF.

The rearrangement uses TRBV19 and TRBJ1-5; D might be TRBD1 (6 bases). Trimming removed 4 bases from V and 8 bases from J, with 12 bases in between. CDR1 is LNHDA, CDR2 SQIVND, per germline (reference sequence). CDR3 length equals 13 residues. The CDR3 coding sequence is TGTGCCAGTAGTACACAGGGAAGAGAGCCCCAGCATTTT. Its translation is CASSTQGREPQHF. Using reference TRBV19 and TRBJ1-5 for the parts outside the CDR3, the full variable domain is DGGITQSPKYLFRKEGQNVTLSCEQNLNHDAMYWYRQDPGQGLRLIYYSQIVNDFQKGDIAEGYSVSREKKESFPLTVTSAQKNPTAFYLCASSTQGREPQHFGDGTRLSIL.

Only one count was recorded for this clone. J is TRBJ1-1 and V is TRBV6-1; D is uncertain. Germline loops: CDR1 MNHNS, CDR2 SASEGT. The CDR3 length is 10 residues. V was pared by 8 bases and J by 3 bases, with 4 bases between. The CDR3 DNA reads TGTGCCAGCCATTACACTGAAGCTTTCTTT. Translating it yields CASHYTEAFF.

This chain connects TRBV19 to TRBJ1-5, with 10 positions matching TRBD1. Per the germline V gene, CDR1 is LNHDA and CDR2 is SQIVND (reference sequence). With 5 bases clipped from V and 0 bases from J, the junction kept 4 bases outside the gene matches. This CDR3 is 16 amino acids long. The CDR3 sequence: CASSARDRGSNQPQHF. As DNA, the CDR3 is TGTGCCAGTAGTGCCCGGGACAGGGGTAGCAATCAGCCCCAGCATTTT.

This chain links TRBV11-2 with TRBJ2-7; TRBD1 matches 9 bases. Trimming took 5 bases from V and 4 from J; bases not matched to a gene: 9. The CDR3 covers 15 residues. Germline V lookup: CDR1 SGHAT, CDR2 FQNNGV. CDR3: CASSDNWDRAYEQYF. The CDR3 DNA is TGTGCCAGCAGCGACAACTGGGACAGGGCTTACGAGCAGTACTTC.

J is TRBJ2-3 and V is TRBV27, with D uncertain. Looked up from germline, CDR1 is MNHEY and CDR2 is SMNVEV (reference sequence). The CDR3 totals 15 residues. Trimming removed 5 bases from V and 0 bases from J, with 12 bases in between. CDR3: CASSPYTASTDTQYF. In nucleotides, the CDR3 is TGTGCCAGCAGTCCCTATACTGCTAGCACAGATACGCAGTATTTT.

This chain links TRBV19 with TRBJ2-3, with 7 positions matching TRBD1. Germline CDR1 and CDR2: LNHDA and SQIVND (reference sequence). The CDR3 runs 14 residues. Unmatched junction bases numbered 2, after V lost 1 base and J lost 4 bases. CDR3 nucleotides: TGTGCCAGTAGTATAGGACAGGGCGCAGATACGCAGTATTTT. This codes for CASSIGQGADTQYF.

The rearrangement joins TRBV5-1 to TRBJ2-5; the match to TRBD2 covers 12 bases. This CDR3 region has 15 residues. CDR1 and CDR2 from the germline V gene are SGHRS and YFSETQ. Losses at the gene ends were 4 bases for V and 5 bases for J; bases not matched to a gene: 6. The CDR3 DNA reads TGCGCCAGCAGCGAACCCCTAGCGGGAGGGGAGACCCAGTACTTC. Translation: CASSEPLAGGETQYF. Full variable domain (rest looked up from reference TRBV5-1 and TRBJ2-5): KAGVTQTPRYLIKTRGQQVTLSCSPISGHRSVSWYQQTPGQGLQFLFEYFSETQRNKGNFPGRFSGRQFSNSRSEMNVSTLELGDSALYLCASSEPLAGGETQYFGPGTRLLVL.

This chain uses TRBV9 with TRBJ1-4; D unresolved. Per germline, CDR1 SGDLS and CDR2 YYNGEE. This CDR3 comprises 16 residues. The germline V and J ends were trimmed by 4 bases and 3 bases, with 16 bases remaining between them. CDR3 sequence (DNA): TGTGCCAGCAGCCCCAACTTAGCGGGGTCTAATGAAAAACTGTTTTTT. This codes for CASSPNLAGSNEKLFF.

J is TRBJ2-1 and V is TRBV6-5, with 14 bases identical to TRBD2. After removal of 6 bases from V and 9 bases from J, the junction contained 7 bases not matched to a gene. Germline V gene lookup returns CDR1 MNHEY and CDR2 SVGAGI. The CDR3 totals 15 residues. As DNA, the CDR3 is TGTGCCAGCAGAAAAGGGACTAGCGGGAGTTCTGAGCAGTTCTTC. The encoded protein is CASRKGTSGSSEQFF.